The 6 T cell receptor beta chains below were found in one sample sequenced in a study of blood T cell repertoires in COVID-19. Profiling relied on immunoSEQ multiplex PCR, and the TCRdb table lists in-frame clones only, not all of them. The sample records roughly 400,000 clones, around 87% being singletons. Sequencing was done on a sample of peripheral blood. Every receptor here comes from a woman aged 55-75 years with COVID-19, enrolled during active disease.

The chain joins TRBV4-1 to TRBJ1-2; a weak D match, TRBD1 (5 bases). The germline V gene encodes CDR1 MGHRA and CDR2 YSYEKL. Trimming took 0 bases from V and 8 from J, leaving 19 bases between them. The CDR3 sequence is 16 residues long. CDR3 DNA sequence: TGCGCCAGCAGCCAAGAAGATTGGGGGGGATTTCAGGGCTACACCTTC. This encodes CASSQEDWGGFQGYTF.

V is TRBV4-2 and J is TRBJ1-2; no clear D. V was cut by 0 bases and J by 13 bases, with 12 bases left in between. Germline lookup yields CDR1 LGHNA and CDR2 YNFKEQ. The CDR3 contains 12 residues. The CDR3 sequence is CASSQERGPTTF. The CDR3 DNA reads as TGTGCCAGCAGCCAAGAGCGAGGCCCGACCACCTTC.

Details on this clone: Possible read error: a much larger clone is one base away. Distinct nucleotide sequences in the sample also encode this CDR3. The chain employs TRBV12-3 or TRBV12-4 and TRBJ1-2; 8 bases match TRBD1. This CDR3 spans 12 amino acids. With V trimmed by 5 bases and J by 4 bases, 0 bases remained unmatched. CDR3 in amino acids: CASSTGGYGYTF. CDR3 nucleotide sequence: TGTGCCAGCAGTACAGGGGGCTATGGCTACACCTTC.

This clone was found a few times. The CDR3 nucleotides read TGTGCCAGCAGTAACCAGGGGGAGACCCAGTACTTC. This gives the protein CASSNQGETQYF. The V call is TRBV6-5, the J call TRBJ2-5, with D perhaps TRBD1 (6 bases). V was cut by 5 bases and J by 5 bases, with 9 bases left in between. The CDR3 runs to 12 residues. CDR1 is MNHEY, CDR2 SVGAGI, per germline.

The rearrangement joins TRBV6-2 or TRBV6-3 to TRBJ2-7, with D uncertain. CDR1 and CDR2 from the germline V gene are MNHEY and SVGEGT. The V and J ends lost 6 bases and 0 bases respectively, with 6 bases between them. The CDR3 is 12 residues long. In DNA, the CDR3 is TGTGCCAGCAGCTCGAGCTCCTACGAGCAGTACTTC. Its protein product is CASSSSSYEQYF.

The CDR3 DNA follows: TGTGCCAGCAGCCCCTTTCGGGGGGGCCCCAACACCGGGGAGCTGTTTTTT. It translates to CASSPFRGGPNTGELFF. The chain employs TRBV3-1 (or the pseudogene TRBV3-2) and TRBJ2-2, with TRBD2 identical over 8 bases. There are 17 residues in the CDR3. CDR1 is LGHDT and CDR2 is YNNKEL in the germline V gene (reference sequence). Germline trimming cut 4 bases from V and 2 bases from J; bases unmatched to any gene: 9.